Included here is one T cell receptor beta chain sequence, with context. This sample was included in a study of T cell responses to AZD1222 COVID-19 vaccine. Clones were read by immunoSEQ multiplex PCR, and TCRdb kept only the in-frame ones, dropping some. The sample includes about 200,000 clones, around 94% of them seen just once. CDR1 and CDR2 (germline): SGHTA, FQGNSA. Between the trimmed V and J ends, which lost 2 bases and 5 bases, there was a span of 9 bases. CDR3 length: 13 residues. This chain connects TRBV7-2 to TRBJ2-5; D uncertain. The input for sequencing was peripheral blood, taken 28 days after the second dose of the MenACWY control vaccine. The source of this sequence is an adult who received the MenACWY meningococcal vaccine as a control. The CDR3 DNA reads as TGTGCCAGCAGCTTAAGCCACGGGGAGACCCAGTACTTC. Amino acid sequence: CASSLSHGETQYF.